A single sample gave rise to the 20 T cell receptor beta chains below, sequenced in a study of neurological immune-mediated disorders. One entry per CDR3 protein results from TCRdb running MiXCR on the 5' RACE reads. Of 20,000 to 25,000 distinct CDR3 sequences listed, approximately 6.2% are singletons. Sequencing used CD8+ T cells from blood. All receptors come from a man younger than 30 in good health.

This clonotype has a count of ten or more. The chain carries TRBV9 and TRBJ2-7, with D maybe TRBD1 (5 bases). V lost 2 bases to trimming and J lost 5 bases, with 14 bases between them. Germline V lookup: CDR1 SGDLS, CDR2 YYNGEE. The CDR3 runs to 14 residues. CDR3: CASSVGWGRNEQYF. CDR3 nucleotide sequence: TGTGCCAGCAGCGTGGGCTGGGGCAGGAACGAGCAGTACTTC.

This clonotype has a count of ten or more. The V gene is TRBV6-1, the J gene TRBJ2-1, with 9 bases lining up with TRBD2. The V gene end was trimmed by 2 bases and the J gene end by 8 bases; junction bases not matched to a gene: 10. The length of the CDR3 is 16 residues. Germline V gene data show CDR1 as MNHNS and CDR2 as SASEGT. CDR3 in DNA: TGTGCCAGCAGTGAAAAGGGCGGGGGGGCAGTCGATGAGCAGTTCTTC. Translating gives CASSEKGGGAVDEQFF.

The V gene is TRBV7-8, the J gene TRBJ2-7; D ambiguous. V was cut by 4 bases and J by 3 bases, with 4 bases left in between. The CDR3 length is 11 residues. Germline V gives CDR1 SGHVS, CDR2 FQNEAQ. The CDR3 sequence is CASSSVYEQYF. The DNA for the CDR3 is TGTGCCAGCAGCTCCGTCTACGAGCAGTACTTC.

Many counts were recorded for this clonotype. CDR3 nucleotide sequence: TGTGCCAGCAGCCAAGATTTTCCTGGGGTCCCCCGCTACGAGCAGTACTTC. The encoded protein is CASSQDFPGVPRYEQYF. The chain is built from TRBV3-1 and TRBJ2-7; D uncertain. V lost 0 bases to trimming and J lost 3 bases, with 18 bases between them. The CDR3 sequence is 17 residues long. Germline CDR1 and CDR2: LGHDT and YNNKEL (reference sequence).

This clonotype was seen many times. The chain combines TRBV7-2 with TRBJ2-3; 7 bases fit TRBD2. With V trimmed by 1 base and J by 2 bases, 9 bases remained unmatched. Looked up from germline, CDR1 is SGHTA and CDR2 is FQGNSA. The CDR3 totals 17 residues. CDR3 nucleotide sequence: TGTGCCAGCAGCTTAGTGGGGGGGTCCCCTCCCACAGATACGCAGTATTTT. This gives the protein CASSLVGGSPPTDTQYF.

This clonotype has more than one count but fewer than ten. For the CDR3, the DNA is TGTGCCATCAGTGGTAGGTTAGGGAATTCACCCCTCCACTTT. Its protein is CAISGRLGNSPLHF. V is TRBV10-3 and J is TRBJ1-6; no definite D call. Germline V CDR1 and CDR2: ENHRY, SYGVKD. The CDR3 length is 14 residues. The V gene lost 4 bases and the J gene lost 7 bases, with 11 bases spanning the gap.

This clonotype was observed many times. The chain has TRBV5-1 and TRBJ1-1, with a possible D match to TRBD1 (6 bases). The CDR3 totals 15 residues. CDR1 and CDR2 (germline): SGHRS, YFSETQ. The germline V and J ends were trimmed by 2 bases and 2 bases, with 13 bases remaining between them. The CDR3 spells CASSFTGFTNTEAFF. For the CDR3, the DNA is TGCGCCAGCAGCTTTACAGGGTTCACTAACACTGAAGCTTTCTTT. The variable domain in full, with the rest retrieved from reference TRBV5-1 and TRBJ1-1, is KAGVTQTPRYLIKTRGQQVTLSCSPISGHRSVSWYQQTPGQGLQFLFEYFSETQRNKGNFPGRFSGRQFSNSRSEMNVSTLELGDSALYLCASSFTGFTNTEAFFGQGTRLTVV.

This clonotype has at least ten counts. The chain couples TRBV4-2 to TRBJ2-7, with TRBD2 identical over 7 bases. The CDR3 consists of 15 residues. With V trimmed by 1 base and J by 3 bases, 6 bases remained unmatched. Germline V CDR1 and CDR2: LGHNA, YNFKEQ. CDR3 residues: CASSQGTSDYYEQYF. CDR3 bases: TGTGCCAGCAGCCAAGGTACTAGCGACTACTACGAGCAGTACTTC.

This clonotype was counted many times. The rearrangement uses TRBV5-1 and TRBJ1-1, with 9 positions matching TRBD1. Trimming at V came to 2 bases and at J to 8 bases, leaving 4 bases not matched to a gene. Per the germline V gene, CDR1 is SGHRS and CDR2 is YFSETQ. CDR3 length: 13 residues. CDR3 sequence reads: CASSFTGTGEAFF. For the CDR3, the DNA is TGCGCCAGCAGCTTTACCGGGACAGGGGAAGCTTTCTTT. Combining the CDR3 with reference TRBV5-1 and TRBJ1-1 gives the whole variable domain KAGVTQTPRYLIKTRGQQVTLSCSPISGHRSVSWYQQTPGQGLQFLFEYFSETQRNKGNFPGRFSGRQFSNSRSEMNVSTLELGDSALYLCASSFTGTGEAFFGQGTRLTVV.

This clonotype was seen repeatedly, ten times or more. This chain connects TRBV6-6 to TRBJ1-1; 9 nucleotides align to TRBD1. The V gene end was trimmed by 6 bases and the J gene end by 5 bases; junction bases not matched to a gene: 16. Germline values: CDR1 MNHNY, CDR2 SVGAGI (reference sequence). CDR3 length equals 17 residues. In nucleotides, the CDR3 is TGTGCCAGCAGCCTCCAACCTACACACAGGGGGCGGACTGAAGCTTTCTTT. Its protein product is CASSLQPTHRGRTEAFF.

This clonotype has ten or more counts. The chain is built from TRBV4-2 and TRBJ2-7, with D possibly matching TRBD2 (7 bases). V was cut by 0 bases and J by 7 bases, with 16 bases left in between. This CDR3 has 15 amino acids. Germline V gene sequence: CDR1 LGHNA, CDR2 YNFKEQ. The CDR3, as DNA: TGTGCCAGCAGCCAAGATCCGAGGGGGGGCTCTGAGCAGTACTTC. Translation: CASSQDPRGGSEQYF.

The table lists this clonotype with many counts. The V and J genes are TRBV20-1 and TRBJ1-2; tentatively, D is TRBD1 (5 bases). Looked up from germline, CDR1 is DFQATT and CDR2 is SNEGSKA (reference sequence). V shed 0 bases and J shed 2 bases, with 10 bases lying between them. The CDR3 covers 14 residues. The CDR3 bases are TGCAGTGCTAGAGACTTACAGGAGAACTATGGCTACACCTTC. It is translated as CSARDLQENYGYTF.

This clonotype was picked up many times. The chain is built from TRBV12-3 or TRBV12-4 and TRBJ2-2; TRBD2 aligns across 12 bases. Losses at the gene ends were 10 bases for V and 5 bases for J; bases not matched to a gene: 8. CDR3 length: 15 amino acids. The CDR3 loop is CATTLAGGSTGELFF. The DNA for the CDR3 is TGTGCCACCACACTAGCGGGGGGATCTACCGGGGAGCTGTTTTTT.

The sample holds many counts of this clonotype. In nucleotides, the CDR3 is TGTGCCAGCAGTTCCCGGTTGGGGCAGGTGAAAGAGACCCAGTACTTC. Residues: CASSSRLGQVKETQYF. The J gene is TRBJ2-5, the V gene TRBV27; D may be TRBD1 (5 bases). Deletions cut 4 bases from V and 3 bases from J, with 18 bases between. CDR1 MNHEY and CDR2 SMNVEV come from the germline V gene (reference sequence). The CDR3 spans 16 residues.

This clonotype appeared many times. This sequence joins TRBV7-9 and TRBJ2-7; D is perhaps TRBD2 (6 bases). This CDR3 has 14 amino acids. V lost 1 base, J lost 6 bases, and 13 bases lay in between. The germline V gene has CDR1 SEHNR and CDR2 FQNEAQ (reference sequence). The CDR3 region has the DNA TGTGCCAGCAGCTTAGTGCGGGGAAGGGTCGAGCAGTACTTC. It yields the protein CASSLVRGRVEQYF.

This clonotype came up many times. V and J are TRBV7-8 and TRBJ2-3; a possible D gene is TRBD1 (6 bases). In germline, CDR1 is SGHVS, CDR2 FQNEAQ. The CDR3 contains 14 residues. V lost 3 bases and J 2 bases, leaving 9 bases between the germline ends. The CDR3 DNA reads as TGTGCCAGCAGCTTCGCAGGGGTCACAGATACGCAGTATTTT. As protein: CASSFAGVTDTQYF.

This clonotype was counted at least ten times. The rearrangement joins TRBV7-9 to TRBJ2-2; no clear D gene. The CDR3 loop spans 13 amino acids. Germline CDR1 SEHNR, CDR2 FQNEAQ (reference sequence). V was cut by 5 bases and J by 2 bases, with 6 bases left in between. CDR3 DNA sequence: TGTGCCAGCAGCCGGGTAAACACCGGGGAGCTGTTTTTT. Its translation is CASSRVNTGELFF.

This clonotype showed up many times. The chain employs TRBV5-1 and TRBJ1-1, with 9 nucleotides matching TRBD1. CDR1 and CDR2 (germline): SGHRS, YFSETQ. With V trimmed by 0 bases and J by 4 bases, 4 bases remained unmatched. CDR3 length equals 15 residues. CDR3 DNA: TGCGCCAGCAGCTTGGAGGACAGGGGCCCCACTGAAGCTTTCTTT. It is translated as CASSLEDRGPTEAFF.

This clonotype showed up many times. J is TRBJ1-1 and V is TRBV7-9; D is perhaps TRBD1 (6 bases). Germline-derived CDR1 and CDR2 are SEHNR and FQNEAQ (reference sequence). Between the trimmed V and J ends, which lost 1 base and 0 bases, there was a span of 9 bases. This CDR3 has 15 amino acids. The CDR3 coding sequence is TGTGCCAGCAGCTTAGTGACAGGAGTGAACACTGAAGCTTTCTTT. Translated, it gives CASSLVTGVNTEAFF.

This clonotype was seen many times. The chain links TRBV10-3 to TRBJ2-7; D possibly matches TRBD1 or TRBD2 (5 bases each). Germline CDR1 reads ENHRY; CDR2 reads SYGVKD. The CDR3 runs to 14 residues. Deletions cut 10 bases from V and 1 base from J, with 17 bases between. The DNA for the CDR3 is TGTGCCAGCAACGCCCCGGGGCAATCCTACGAGCAGTACTTC. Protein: CASNAPGQSYEQYF.